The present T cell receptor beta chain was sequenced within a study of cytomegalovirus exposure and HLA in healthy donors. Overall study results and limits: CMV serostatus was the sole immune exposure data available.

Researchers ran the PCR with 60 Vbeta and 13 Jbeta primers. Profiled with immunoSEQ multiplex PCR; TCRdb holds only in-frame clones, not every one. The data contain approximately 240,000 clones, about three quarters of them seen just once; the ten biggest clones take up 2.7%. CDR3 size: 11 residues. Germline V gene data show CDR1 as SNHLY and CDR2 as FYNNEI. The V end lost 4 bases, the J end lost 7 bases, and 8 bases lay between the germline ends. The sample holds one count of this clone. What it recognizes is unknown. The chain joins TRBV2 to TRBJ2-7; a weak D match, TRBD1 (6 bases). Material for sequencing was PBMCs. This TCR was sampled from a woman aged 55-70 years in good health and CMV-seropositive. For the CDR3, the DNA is TGTGCCAGCAGTGTAGACAGGGAGCAGTACTTC. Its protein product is CASSVDREQYF.